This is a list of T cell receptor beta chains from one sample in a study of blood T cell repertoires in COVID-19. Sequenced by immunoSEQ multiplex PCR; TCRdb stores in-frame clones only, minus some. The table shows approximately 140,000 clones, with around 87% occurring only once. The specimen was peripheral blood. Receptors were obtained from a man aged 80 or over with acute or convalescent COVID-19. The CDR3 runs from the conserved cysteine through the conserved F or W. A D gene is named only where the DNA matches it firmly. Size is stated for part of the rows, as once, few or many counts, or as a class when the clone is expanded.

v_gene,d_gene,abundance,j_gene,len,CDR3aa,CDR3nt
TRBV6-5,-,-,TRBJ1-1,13,CASSVEDYTEAFF,TGTGCCAGCAGCGTCGAGGACTACACTGAAGCTTTCTTT
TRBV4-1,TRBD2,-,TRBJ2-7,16,CASSQERLAETYEQYF,TGCGCCAGCAGCCAAGAAAGACTAGCGGAAACCTACGAGCAGTACTTC
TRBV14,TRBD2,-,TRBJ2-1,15,CASSQRLAGVNEQFF,TGTGCCAGCAGCCAGAGACTAGCGGGAGTCAATGAGCAGTTCTTC
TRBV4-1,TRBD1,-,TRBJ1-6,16,CASSLNPGQGNSPLHF,TGCGCCAGCAGCCTAAATCCGGGACAGGGCAATTCACCCCTCCACTTT
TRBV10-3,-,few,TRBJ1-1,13,CASSTDRDTEAFF,TGTGCCTCGTCGACAGACCGCGACACTGAAGCTTTCTTT
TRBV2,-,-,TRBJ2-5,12,CASTRFWETQYF,TGTGCCAGCACTAGGTTTTGGGAGACCCAGTACTTC
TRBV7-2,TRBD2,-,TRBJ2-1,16,CASSRAGGKSYNEQFF,TGTGCCAGCAGTAGGGCGGGAGGTAAATCCTACAATGAGCAGTTCTTC
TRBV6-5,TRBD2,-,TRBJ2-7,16,CASSYSGLGVGYEQYF,TGTGCCAGCAGTTACTCGGGACTAGGGGTTGGGTACGAGCAGTACTTC
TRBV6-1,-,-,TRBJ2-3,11,CASSELPTQYF,TGTGCCAGCAGTGAACTTCCTACGCAGTATTTT
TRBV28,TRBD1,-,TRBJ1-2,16,CASSRTTGGRGDGYTF,TGTGCCAGCAGTAGAACGACAGGGGGCCGTGGGGATGGCTACACCTTC
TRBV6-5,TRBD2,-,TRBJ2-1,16,CASSYSLAGGYNEQFF,TGTGCCAGCAGTTACTCGCTGGCGGGAGGATACAATGAGCAGTTCTTC
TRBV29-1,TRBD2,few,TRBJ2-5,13,CSVERGYQETQYF,TGCAGCGTTGAGCGGGGGTACCAAGAGACCCAGTACTTC
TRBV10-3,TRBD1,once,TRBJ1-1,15,CAIRPGTGPRGEAFF,TGTGCCATCAGGCCCGGGACAGGGCCGCGGGGGGAAGCTTTCTTT
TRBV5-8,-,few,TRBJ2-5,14,CASSLALPGETQYF,TGTGCCAGCAGCTTGGCCCTTCCGGGAGAGACCCAGTACTTC
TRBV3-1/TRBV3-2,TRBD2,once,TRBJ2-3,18,CASSAGTRTPTSTDTQYF,TGTGCCAGCAGCGCCGGGACTAGAACACCTACTAGCACAGATACGCAGTATTTT